This T cell receptor beta chain was sequenced for a study of early T cells in non-severe SARS-CoV-2 infection. Study details: The input, bulk RNA from unsorted whole blood, was sequenced, and chains were unpaired.

Unique molecular identifiers were affixed to single, distinct cDNA molecules. In TCRdb, the 5' RACE reads were re-called with MiXCR into one record per CDR3 protein. Of fewer than 60,000 distinct CDR3 sequences in the sample, over 8% were seen once. This clonotype was detected many times. Its matching antigen is unknown. V lost 2 bases, J lost 3 bases, and 8 bases lay in between. Per the germline V gene, CDR1 is WNHNN and CDR2 is SYGVQD (reference sequence). The CDR3 is 14 amino acids. Study conclusions and caveats: Private and CD4 specificities were missed by VDJdb matching, skewed to anti-spike CD8.

The source material was whole blood. The TCR was taken from an adult who was a healthcare worker with PCR-confirmed SARS-CoV-2 infection or an uninfected control (not recorded which). The rearrangement links TRBV10-1 to TRBJ2-4; possibly TRBD1 or TRBD2 for D (5 bases each). Here the CDR3 DNA reads TGCGCCAGCAGTGAGACGAGGGGCAAAAACATTCAGTACTTC. Its translation: CASSETRGKNIQYF.